This entry features one T cell receptor (beta chain) sequence. It lacks a known antigen. No much larger clone is present one base from it, and per-base qualities are unavailable. The record originates from a study of shared clonotypes between healthy human individuals (dated by TCRdb to about 2020). The study in broad terms: A couple of women and three men aged 18 to 49 years were included in the cohort. For each donor, CD4 naive and CD4 memory were each given three plates, CD8 naive was given two plates, and CD8 memory was given one plate. The study deeply sequenced blood TCR repertoires of five healthy adults to estimate repertoire size and the extent of clonotype sharing between individuals. Different laboratories and diverse techniques were used to prepare libraries and sequence TCR repertoires, to increase sequencing depth and limit assay-specific biases. Each donor's leukapheresis produced roughly between roughly 0.94 and 9.5 billion PBMCs. The paper as a whole reports these results and caveats: Pairwise subsampling indicated that sequencing depth was expected to affect the degree of clonotype sharing among donors. Higher generation probabilities were observed for clonotypes shared by all four sorted-subset donors than for non-shared clonotypes. When several donors were compared, the shared fraction of clonotypes was roughly 4.8% for naive CD4, 3% to 4% for naive CD8, 2.3% for memory CD4, and around 0.37% for memory CD8. Rarefaction of sorted-subset datasets indicated incomplete sequencing despite the large sequencing depth. Because the study included a small number of donors, the genetic and exposure-history diversity represented was limited. Naive subsets generally had larger estimated clonotype richness than memory subsets. Sampling was limited to blood, and TCR repertoires in tissue likely differ from TCR repertoires in blood.

Using the deep immunoSEQ assay, multiplex PCR amplified TCR CDR3 regions from genomic DNA. Extracted genomic DNA from each cell subset was distributed evenly across all wells of several immunoSEQ 96-well plates, and each plate was treated as a replicate. For sorted subsets, 200 ng of genomic DNA, equivalent to some 30,000 T cell genomes, went into each replicate PCR. Purified libraries were quantified with a Qubit 3.0 fluorometer, sized on a Bioanalyzer 2100, and re-quantified with the KAPA Library Quantification kit. A separate single-read 150-cycle Illumina NextSeq 550 flow cell was used to sequence each immunoSEQ 96-well plate. Per the source publication's procedure: Because only junctional sequences without quality scores were contained in the immunoSEQ output, filtering matching that applied to full-length reads could not be performed. To assign V/J genes and CDR3, sequences were annotated against IMGT germline references using PyIR, a Python wrapper for IgBLAST v1.9. Any read was removed if the V/J assignment was weak (E-value above 1e-6), the CDR3 was missing, or the read contained stop codons, out-of-frame junctions, or ambiguous translated residues. V3J clonotypes were defined as sequences sharing the same inferred V gene, J gene, and CDR3 amino acid sequence. Percentage overlap between repertoires was computed as shared unique clonotypes divided by the size of the smaller repertoire. Repertoire richness was assessed with RTK rarefaction, the Chao1 estimator, and Recon v2.1 estimates of unobserved clonotypes. OLGA was used to compute generation probabilities for all TCRbeta clonotypes that the gDNA method yielded from four donors. What TCRdb holds here is the immuneACCESS table cut down to in-frame rearrangements. Part of the clones is not present; checked against another copy, under half of the missing clones reflect an unresolved V gene, and the others are unexplained. V and J calls and clone size are copied from that table; D and trimming were computed from the DNA. The sample records approximately 320,000 clones, roughly 70% of which are singletons. The ten largest clones capture around 10% of the sample.

The donors were healthy, HIV-negative adults who had no recently reported acute infections or vaccinations. Every donor was a Caucasian adult residing in Nashville, Tennessee, USA. CD4+ T cells were enriched by magnetic negative selection; naive cells were then positively selected on CD45RA, and the negative fraction formed the memory subset. After blood collection by leukapheresis, PBMCs were isolated using Ficoll-Histopaque density gradient centrifugation and then cryopreserved in the vapor phase of liquid nitrogen. Analytical flow cytometry was used to check the purity and quantity of each magnetically sorted T cell population. Each sorted fraction had its genomic DNA isolated and then quantified by UV absorbance on a Nanodrop 2000c. The germline ends are 7 bases apart after V is trimmed by 3 bases and J by 0 bases. The germline V gene specifies MDHEN as CDR1 and SYDVKM as CDR2. The CDR3 sequence holds 14 residues, the cysteine and phenylalanine included. Only CDR3 DNA remains: 42 bases, in frame from the first base.

The sequence is built from TRBV28 and TRBJ2-3; the D segment is perhaps TRBD1 or TRBD2, each sharing 5 matched bases. This TCR was recovered from a young man in good health. What was sequenced was memory CD4+ T cells sorted from blood. Per the publication, the cell subset or site label means: CD45RA-negative fraction. The CDR3 region: CASSFGGSTDTQYF. The sequenced DNA is TGTGCCAGCAGTTTTGGGGGTAGCACAGATACGCAGTATTTT.